The rows below give T cell receptor beta chains drawn from one sample of a study of blood T cell repertoires in COVID-19. TCRdb keeps only in-frame clones here, not all; method: immunoSEQ multiplex PCR. Of approximately 70,000 clones detected, about 86% appear once; the ten largest clones hold about 5%. The sequencing sample was made of peripheral blood. Receptor source: a woman in her sixties with acute or convalescent COVID-19. Each CDR3 is given with its conserved first and last residue. A D gene is named only where the DNA matches it firmly. Not every row has a clone size; where given, it reads once, few, many or a size class.

j_gene,v_gene,abundance,d_gene,CDR3aa,CDR3nt
TRBJ1-1,TRBV11-1,-,TRBD1,CASSLARLPGQGMGTEAFF,TGTGCCAGCAGCTTAGCTCGGCTACCGGGACAGGGGATGGGGACTGAAGCTTTCTTT
TRBJ2-1,TRBV27,-,-,CASSLRRGGYNEQFF,TGTGCCAGCAGTTTAAGAAGGGGGGGTTACAATGAGCAGTTCTTC
TRBJ2-7,TRBV9,-,TRBD2,CASSSQALGGYEQYF,TGTGCCAGCAGCTCCCAGGCGCTGGGGGGGTACGAGCAGTACTTC
TRBJ1-3,TRBV11-2,-,-,CASLASFEGGNTIYF,TGTGCCAGCCTGGCCAGCTTCGAGGGAGGAAACACCATATATTTT
TRBJ2-3,TRBV24-1,-,TRBD2,CATSDYSGGRADTQYF,TGTGCCACCAGTGATTATAGCGGGGGGAGAGCAGATACGCAGTATTTT
TRBJ1-4,TRBV10-3,-,TRBD1,CASGGTGVEKLFF,TGTGCCTCCGGGGGGACAGGGGTTGAAAAACTGTTTTTT
TRBJ1-2,TRBV5-4,-,TRBD1,CASSRIQQGTGGYTF,TGTGCCAGCAGCCGAATACAACAGGGGACGGGTGGCTACACCTTC
TRBJ2-1,TRBV6-5,-,-,CASIQGGAVLNEQFF,TGTGCCAGCATCCAAGGGGGGGCAGTCCTCAATGAGCAGTTCTTC
TRBJ1-1,TRBV19,-,TRBD1,CASRVDRGLTSEAFF,TGTGCCAGTAGGGTCGACAGGGGGCTCACTTCTGAAGCTTTCTTT
TRBJ1-5,TRBV3-1/TRBV3-2,-,-,CASSQESRGWPQHF,TGTGCCAGCAGCCAAGAATCGCGGGGATGGCCCCAGCATTTT
TRBJ1-1,TRBV4-2,-,-,CASSYSDEAFF,TGTGCCAGCAGTTACAGTGATGAAGCTTTCTTT
TRBJ2-7,TRBV10-3,-,TRBD2,CAISGLAGGSSYEQYF,TGTGCCATCTCTGGACTAGCGGGGGGAAGCTCCTACGAGCAGTACTTC
TRBJ2-5,TRBV3-1/TRBV3-2,-,TRBD2,CASSQGPTSGGAGKETQYF,TGTGCCAGCAGCCAAGGGCCGACTAGCGGGGGGGCGGGTAAAGAGACCCAGTACTTC
TRBJ1-1,TRBV6-5,once,-,CASVGTPLGQAFF,TGTGCCTCTGTTGGGACACCCCTCGGGCAAGCTTTCTTT
TRBJ1-1,TRBV11-2,-,-,CASSLQTPVNTEAFF,TGTGCCAGCAGCTTACAAACCCCAGTGAACACTGAAGCTTTCTTT
TRBJ2-3,TRBV30,-,-,CARRGASTDTQYF,TGTGCCCGGAGGGGGGCCTCCACAGATACGCAGTATTTT
TRBJ2-7,TRBV5-6,-,-,CASSLVQGFEQYF,TGTGCCAGCAGCTTGGTGCAGGGATTCGAGCAGTACTTC
TRBJ1-6,TRBV9,-,TRBD1,CASSVASPTGGNSPLHF,TGTGCCAGCAGCGTAGCTTCCCCGACAGGGGGTAATTCACCCCTCCACTTT
TRBJ2-3,TRBV7-3,-,TRBD2,CASSLASGTSTDTQYF,TGTGCCAGCAGCTTAGCTAGCGGGACTAGCACAGATACGCAGTATTTT
TRBJ2-7,TRBV27,-,TRBD2,CASSFLLAGGLNEQYF,TGTGCCAGCAGTTTCCTACTAGCGGGGGGGCTCAACGAGCAGTACTTC
TRBJ1-2,TRBV10-1,-,-,CASSGDLAGGYTF,TGCGCCAGCAGTGGTGACCTTGCGGGAGGCTACACCTTC
TRBJ2-1,TRBV12-3/TRBV12-4,-,-,CASSLRRSWEQFF,TGTGCCAGCAGTTTACGGCGGTCATGGGAGCAGTTCTTC
TRBJ2-7,TRBV5-4,-,TRBD2,CASSPGLAGGAEQYF,TGTGCCAGCAGCCCGGGACTAGCGGGGGGGGCCGAGCAGTACTTC
TRBJ2-3,TRBV18,once,TRBD1,CASSRTGGSSTDTQYF,TGTGCCAGCTCCCGGACAGGGGGCTCTAGCACAGATACGCAGTATTTT